Below, 2 T cell receptor beta chains from the same sample are listed, as sequenced in a study of blood T cell repertoires in COVID-19. This table comes from immunoSEQ multiplex PCR, and its TCRdb copy is limited to in-frame clones, with some not included. The sample lists about 190,000 clones; around 90% were seen once. Sequencing input: peripheral blood. The receptors stem from a man aged 40-49 years with active or convalescent COVID-19.

A few counts support this clone. The chain carries TRBV6-5 and TRBJ1-2; 9 nucleotides match TRBD1. Germline-derived CDR1 and CDR2 are MNHEY and SVGAGI. V lost 6 bases to trimming and J lost 8 bases; unmatched junction nucleotides: 7. CDR3 length: 13 amino acids. DNA of the CDR3: TGTGCCAGCAGCCTACAGGGGGCGGGAGGCTACACCTTC. Encoded protein: CASSLQGAGGYTF.

This chain uses TRBV28 with TRBJ1-4; D gene ambiguous. V gave up 7 bases and J gave up 4 bases, with 7 bases separating them. Germline V gene data show CDR1 as MDHEN and CDR2 as SYDVKM. This CDR3 region has 12 residues. CDR3 coding DNA: TGTGCCAGCACGACGGGTAATGAAAAACTGTTTTTT. Amino acid sequence: CASTTGNEKLFF.